The entry below gives a single TCR beta chain sequence along with its context. Its antigen is unidentified. This record belongs to a study of chemoradiotherapy in HPV16-positive cancers. Study conclusions and caveats: Non-HPV-specific T cells did not expand in tumors during treatment, whereas candidate HPV-specific clones and E7-related motifs did. For HPV16-positive patients, expanding HPV-responsive T cells associated with longer recurrence-free survival.

J gave up 4 bases and V 4 bases, and 7 bases lay outside the gene matches. CDR3 size: 15 residues. CDR1 is SGHNT and CDR2 is YYREEE in the germline V gene (reference sequence). Clones were sequenced by immunoSEQ multiplex PCR, and TCRdb holds only the in-frame ones, with some missing. The table includes approximately 50,000 clones, around 90% detected once. The clonotype comes from a human donor with HPV-associated anogenital cancer. The sample was blood, taken from a patient who underwent chemoradiotherapy. The V and J genes are TRBV5-4 and TRBJ2-7; 11 positions match TRBD1. The CDR3 DNA reads TGTGCCAGCAGCCCAGGACAGGGGGCGAGTTACGAGCAGTACTTC. Its protein is CASSPGQGASYEQYF. The whole variable domain, filled in from reference TRBV5-4 and TRBJ2-7, reads ETGVTQSPTHLIKTRGQQVTLRCSSQSGHNTVSWYQQALGQGPQFIFQYYREEENGRGNFPPRFSGLQFPNYSSELNVNALELDDSALYLCASSPGQGASYEQYFGPGTRLTVT.